A selection of T cell receptor beta chains follows, all from one sample in a study of Ad26.COV2.S vaccination and SARS-CoV-2 variants. TCRdb's table, derived via immunoSEQ multiplex PCR, lists solely in-frame clones and lacks some. This sample has around 320,000 clones; around four fifths occur once, and the top ten carry roughly 2%. Sequences were derived from peripheral blood, sampled in a trial of Ad26.COV2.S vaccine versus placebo. These receptors were obtained from a person between 18 and 59 years old who received the Ad26.COV2.S COVID-19 vaccine or a placebo. Each CDR3 is given with its conserved first and last residue. Fields, in order: J gene, clone size, D gene, V gene, CDR3 DNA, CDR3 protein. D genes are given only for firm matches. The size of a clone is reported for some rows only, either as once, few or many, or as a class for expanded clones.

TRBJ2-7	.	.	TRBV4-2	TGTGCCAGCAGCCCCCAGCTGCTATGGAGCTCGAGCTCCTACGAGCAGTACTTC	CASSPQLLWSSSSYEQYF
TRBJ2-7	.	TRBD2	TRBV5-5	TGTGCCAGCAGCTCGGGACTAGCGGGGGGAGTTATTGGCGAGCAGTACTTC	CASSSGLAGGVIGEQYF
TRBJ2-7	.	.	TRBV7-9	TGTGCCAGCAGCCCGGACATATCCCTAAGCTCCTACGAGCAGTACTTC	CASSPDISLSSYEQYF
TRBJ1-4	.	.	TRBV28	TGTGCCAGCAGTCCCGAGCTTGCAACTAATGAAAAACTGTTTTTT	CASSPELATNEKLFF
TRBJ1-2	once	.	TRBV7-2	TGTGCCAGCAGCTTAGCGTTGGGAAACTATGGCTACACCTTC	CASSLALGNYGYTF
TRBJ1-4	.	.	TRBV5-1	TGCGCCAGCAGCGCAACCCGAAGGGGGAGAAATCCCGCAACTAATGAAAAACTGTTTTTT	CASSATRRGRNPATNEKLFF
TRBJ2-2	.	.	TRBV7-3	TGTGCCAGCAGCCGTGCCTTGAACACCGGGGAGCTGTTTTTT	CASSRALNTGELFF
TRBJ2-7	.	TRBD1	TRBV7-8	TGTGCCAGCACCTGGACAGGGAGCTCCTACGAGCAGTACTTC	CASTWTGSSYEQYF
TRBJ2-7	.	.	TRBV4-2	TGTGCCAGCAGCCAAGATTGGAGGGGACGCTACGAGCAGTACTTC	CASSQDWRGRYEQYF
TRBJ2-1	.	.	TRBV28	TGTGCCAGCAGCTTAGACAGGCCTCCCTACAATGAGCAGTTCTTC	CASSLDRPPYNEQFF
TRBJ2-1	.	.	TRBV9	TGTGCCAGCAGCTTCGGGCCTCTCTACAATGAGCAGTTCTTC	CASSFGPLYNEQFF
TRBJ2-5	.	.	TRBV5-6	TGTGCCAGCAGCTTGGCCGAGACCCAGTACTTC	CASSLAETQYF
TRBJ1-2	few	.	TRBV4-1	TGCGCCAGCAGCCAAGGCGGGGCAGCTCCCTCAAGGAATGGCTACACCTTC	CASSQGGAAPSRNGYTF
TRBJ1-5	.	.	TRBV7-8	TGTGCCAGCAGCCCAGACGGGAGGAATCAGCCCCAGCATTTT	CASSPDGRNQPQHF
TRBJ1-2	.	.	TRBV28	TGTGCCAGCAGTTCCCCCCTGTATGGCTACACCTTC	CASSSPLYGYTF
TRBJ2-3	.	.	TRBV5-6	TGTGCCAGCAGCTTGGAACGGTCAGATACGCAGTATTTT	CASSLERSDTQYF
TRBJ1-2	.	.	TRBV15	TGTGCCACCAGCAGAGAAAGGAGGACTAACTATGGCTACACCTTC	CATSRERRTNYGYTF
TRBJ2-7	.	.	TRBV12-3/TRBV12-4	TGTGCCAGCAGTTTGAGGCCGCTCTACGAGCAGTACTTC	CASSLRPLYEQYF
TRBJ1-5	few	.	TRBV7-9	TGTGCCAGCAGCTCCGGGCGGGGGCCAGACAATCAGCCCCAGCATTTT	CASSSGRGPDNQPQHF
TRBJ1-1	.	.	TRBV6-5	TGTGCCAGCAGTTATACGGTACCACTGAACACTGAAGCTTTCTTT	CASSYTVPLNTEAFF
TRBJ2-1	.	TRBD2	TRBV6-1	TGTGCCAGCAGTGCCCCAGGTCTGCGGGGGTACAATGAGCAGTTCTTC	CASSAPGLRGYNEQFF
TRBJ1-4	once	TRBD1	TRBV6-5	TGTGCCAGCAGTTACCCCCGGGACAGGGTGAGAGAAAAACTGTTTTTT	CASSYPRDRVREKLFF
TRBJ2-5	.	.	TRBV29-1	TGCAGCGTTTCTAACCCTGGGGGAGAGACCCAGTACTTC	CSVSNPGGETQYF
TRBJ2-5	.	TRBD1	TRBV7-9	TGTGCCAGCAGCTTCGACGACAGGGAAGAGACCCAGTACTTC	CASSFDDREETQYF
TRBJ2-2	.	.	TRBV28	TGTGCCAGCCGTGGGTGGCTGGACACCGGGGAGCTGTTTTTT	CASRGWLDTGELFF
TRBJ1-5	.	TRBD1	TRBV6-2/TRBV6-3	TGTGCCAGCAGTCCGGACAGGGAGCCCCATCAGCCCCAGCATTTT	CASSPDREPHQPQHF
TRBJ2-7	.	.	TRBV10-2	TGCGCCAGCAGTGAGTCACGGCGGGGGCCCATCAACGAGCAGTACTTC	CASSESRRGPINEQYF
TRBJ1-6	.	.	TRBV19	TGTGCCAGTAGGGGATCCTGGCAGGGGTATTCACCCCTCCACTTT	CASRGSWQGYSPLHF
TRBJ2-1	.	.	TRBV5-1	TGCGCCAGCAGCCCGAACACAGTAATCAATGAGCAGTTCTTC	CASSPNTVINEQFF
TRBJ2-1	.	.	TRBV19	TGTGCCAGTAGTATAGTTGGGATGGGACACAAAGCTGGGGATGAGCAGTTCTTC	CASSIVGMGHKAGDEQFF
TRBJ1-2	.	.	TRBV12-3/TRBV12-4	TGTGCCAGCAGTCCGGGGGATTATGGCTACACCTTC	CASSPGDYGYTF
TRBJ2-7	.	TRBD1	TRBV7-9	TGTGCCAGCAGCAGGGGACAGTACGAGCAGTACTTC	CASSRGQYEQYF
TRBJ2-7	.	.	TRBV6-1	TGTGCCAGCAGTGAAGGGACAGTCTCCTACGAGCAGTACTTC	CASSEGTVSYEQYF
TRBJ2-2	.	.	TRBV6-5	TGTGCCAGCAGGGCCCTCCGGAACACCGGGGAGCTGTTTTTT	CASRALRNTGELFF
TRBJ1-1	.	.	TRBV5-5	TGTGCCAGCAGCTTCTTATCCCAGAACACTGAAGCTTTCTTT	CASSFLSQNTEAFF
TRBJ2-6	.	.	TRBV11-3	TGTGCCAGCAGGGGGGCTGGGGCCAACGTCCTGACTTTC	CASRGAGANVLTF
TRBJ1-4	.	.	TRBV19	TGTGCCAGTAGTATCGGGCAGGCTAATGAAAAACTGTTTTTT	CASSIGQANEKLFF
TRBJ1-1	.	.	TRBV6-6	TGTGCCATTTCTGGGGACTCTGAAGCTTTCTTT	CAISGDSEAFF
TRBJ2-2	.	TRBD1	TRBV3-1/TRBV3-2	TGTGCCAGCAGCCGACTAACAGGGGGCACCGGGGAGCTGTTTTTT	CASSRLTGGTGELFF
TRBJ2-3	.	.	TRBV12-3/TRBV12-4	TGTGCCTCCATGCAGGGGCCGGAGGATACGCAGTATTTT	CASMQGPEDTQYF
TRBJ2-6	.	.	TRBV28	TGTGCCAGCAGTCCCCAACGAACTGGGGCCAACGTCCTGACTTTC	CASSPQRTGANVLTF